Many counts were recorded for the clone carrying this T cell receptor beta chain. No antigen is known for it. This entry comes from a study of T cells in Graves' hyperthyroidism and ophthalmopathy. Study outcomes and limitations: Model output signaled ophthalmopathy a median about seven months ahead of onset. In blood, most of the thyroid clonotypes expanded above 0.001 were also present.

TCR beta CDR3 region amplification was performed from RNA transcripts. A set of HTBI primers served as the primers for a first-round RT-PCR of the TCR CDR3. One entry per CDR3 protein results from TCRdb running MiXCR on the multiplex PCR reads. The sample records 500,000 to 750,000 distinct CDR3 sequences, 12% to 15% being singletons. Diagnoses were established using clinical symptoms, serum thyroxine and TRAb, thyroid ultrasound and orbital computed tomography. Fresh peripheral blood, 8 to 10 ml, was the source of the PBMCs. V was pared by 4 bases and J by 6 bases, with 21 bases between. The CDR3 sequence is 17 residues long.

The sequenced sample was blood. The TCR sequence derives from a woman between 18 and 30 years old with Graves' ophthalmopathy. This chain joins TRBV12-3 or TRBV12-4 and TRBJ2-2; TRBD2 is a possible D gene (6 bases). The CDR3 region is CASSSNTIWTGAGELFF. In DNA, the CDR3 is TGTGCCAGCAGTTCGAACACCATTTGGACGGGGGCCGGGGAGCTGTTTTTT.